The next 30 T cell receptor beta chains were all read from a single sample in a study of PD-L1 blockade in urothelial cancer. Sample time point: peripheral blood 6 weeks after treatment start. Repertoires were generated with immunoSEQ multiplex PCR, while TCRdb's copy carries only in-frame clones and drops some. In the table there are about 36,000 clones, around four fifths of which are singletons. The material sequenced was PBMCs, taken around atezolizumab (anti-PD-L1) treatment. The receptors were gathered from a middle-aged man with urothelial cancer.

The chain combines TRBV7-2 with TRBJ2-7, with unresolved D. The CDR3 has 15 amino acids. The germline CDR1 and CDR2 sequences are SGHTA and FQGNSA. V lost 4 bases and J lost 0, with 13 bases in between. CDR3 nucleotides: TGTGCCAGCAGCTCCCCTTCGCGGCTCTCCTACGAGCAGTACTTC. It translates to CASSSPSRLSYEQYF.

The chain combines TRBV27 with TRBJ2-7; D may be TRBD1 (5 bases). The CDR3 has 13 residues. Between the trimmed V and J ends, which lost 6 bases and 2 bases, there was a span of 11 bases. CDR1 is MNHEY and CDR2 is SMNVEV in the germline V gene (reference sequence). The CDR3 region is CASSRAFPYEQYF. For the CDR3, the DNA is TGTGCCAGCAGCAGGGCTTTCCCCTACGAGCAGTACTTC.

This chain joins TRBV4-3 and TRBJ2-2, with 8 positions matching TRBD1. The CDR3 covers 16 residues. Germline CDR1 is LGHNA and CDR2 is YSLEER. J was trimmed by 9 bases and V by 0 bases; bases with no gene match: 9. Written as DNA, the CDR3 is TGCGCCAGCAGCCAAGACCGGGACAGGCAACGGAGGGAGCTGTTTTTT. As protein: CASSQDRDRQRRELFF.

V and J are TRBV2 and TRBJ2-1; D is perhaps TRBD2 (6 bases). V was pared by 4 bases and J by 3 bases, with 13 bases between. Germline V gives CDR1 SNHLY, CDR2 FYNNEI. The CDR3 sequence is 15 residues long. CDR3 sequence (DNA): TGTGCCAGCAGTGGAGGGGACTTCTTCTACAATGAGCAGTTCTTC. Protein product: CASSGGDFFYNEQFF.

The chain carries TRBV4-2 and TRBJ1-1; D ambiguous. CDR1 LGHNA and CDR2 YNFKEQ come from the germline V gene. This CDR3 region has 15 residues. Trimming took 0 bases from V and 4 from J, leaving 12 bases between them. The CDR3 sequence is CASSQDRSKPTEAFF. Here the CDR3 DNA reads TGTGCCAGCAGCCAAGATCGCTCCAAGCCCACTGAAGCTTTCTTT.

This rearrangement joins TRBV10-3 to TRBJ2-2; D is perhaps TRBD2 (6 bases). This CDR3 is 14 amino acids long. The germline V gene has CDR1 ENHRY and CDR2 SYGVKD. V was clipped by 7 bases and J by 5 bases, with 14 bases between them. The CDR3 spells CAINPGRITGELFF. CDR3 DNA sequence: TGTGCCATCAATCCCGGGAGAATTACCGGGGAGCTGTTTTTT.

This clone was detected a few times. This chain uses TRBV28 with TRBJ1-1; no firm D call. The germline CDR1 and CDR2 sequences are MDHEN and SYDVKM. V was shortened by 7 bases and J by 0 bases, with 9 bases between the two germline ends. The CDR3 consists of 13 residues. The CDR3: CASTISLNTEAFF. The CDR3 nucleotides are TGTGCCAGCACTATCTCTTTGAACACTGAAGCTTTCTTT. Supplemented by reference TRBV28 and TRBJ1-1, the full variable domain reads DVKVTQSSRYLVKRTGEKVFLECVQDMDHENMFWYRQDPGLGLRLIYFSYDVKMKEKGDIPEGYSVSREKKERFSLILESASTNQTSMYLCASTISLNTEAFFGQGTRLTVV.

This chain uses TRBV14 with TRBJ2-1; no clear D. The CDR3 totals 14 residues. V lost 0 bases and J lost 6, with 9 bases in between. In germline, CDR1 is SGHDN, CDR2 FVKESK. CDR3 sequence reads: CASSQDQLLNEQFF. DNA for the CDR3: TGTGCCAGCAGCCAAGATCAACTCCTCAATGAGCAGTTCTTC.

This clone was counted a single time. The chain uses TRBV7-2 and TRBJ2-1; TRBD2 matches at 9 bases. The CDR3 spans 18 residues. Germline loops: CDR1 SGHTA, CDR2 FQGNSA. Trimming cost V 3 bases and J 8 bases; bases outside gene matches: 17. The CDR3 is CASSFTSSRSGRRHEQFF. As DNA, the CDR3 is TGTGCCAGCAGCTTCACCTCGAGCCGGAGCGGGAGGAGGCATGAGCAGTTCTTC. Full variable domain (missing parts from reference TRBV7-2 and TRBJ2-1): GAGVSQSPSNKVTEKGKDVELRCDPISGHTALYWYRQSLGQGLEFLIYFQGNSAPDKSGLPSDRFSAERTGGSVSTLTIQRTQQEDSAVYLCASSFTSSRSGRRHEQFFGPGTRLTVL.

This chain uses TRBV5-1 with TRBJ2-4; 7 bases fit TRBD2. V shed 4 bases, J shed 3 bases, and the junction held 7 bases outside the gene matches. The CDR3 sequence is 15 residues long. Germline CDR1 is SGHRS and CDR2 is YFSETQ. The CDR3 DNA is TGCGCCAGCAGCCCCGGGGGAGGGCTCAAAAACATTCAGTACTTC. This sequence encodes CASSPGGGLKNIQYF.

This clone was observed once. The chain carries TRBV28 and TRBJ2-7, with 7 bases fitting TRBD2. The trim removed 5 bases at V and 7 bases at J, leaving 11 bases unmatched. From germline, CDR1 is MDHEN and CDR2 SYDVKM. The CDR3 totals 14 residues. The CDR3 sequence: CASSPPGGVGEQYF. DNA for the CDR3: TGTGCCAGCAGTCCCCCTGGGGGGGTAGGGGAGCAGTACTTC. Full variable domain (outside the CDR3, taken from reference TRBV28 and TRBJ2-7): DVKVTQSSRYLVKRTGEKVFLECVQDMDHENMFWYRQDPGLGLRLIYFSYDVKMKEKGDIPEGYSVSREKKERFSLILESASTNQTSMYLCASSPPGGVGEQYFGPGTRLTVT.

This clone has only a few counts. This chain links TRBV7-2 with TRBJ2-7; D perhaps matches TRBD2 (7 bases). V lost 5 bases to trimming and J lost 8 bases, with 19 bases between them. Per the germline V gene, CDR1 is SGHTA and CDR2 is FQGNSA. The length of the CDR3 is 14 residues. The CDR3 sequence is CASSTRRGGGKQYF. CDR3 nucleotide sequence: TGTGCCAGCAGCACGAGGAGGGGGGGTGGCAAGCAGTACTTC.

The V and J genes are TRBV9 and TRBJ1-2, with 8 bases matching TRBD1. Trimming at V came to 3 bases and at J to 0 bases, leaving 7 bases not matched to a gene. This CDR3 has 16 amino acids. The V gene's germline CDR1 is SGDLS and CDR2 YYNGEE. CDR3 DNA: TGTGCCAGCAGCGGTCGGCCACAGGGGGCTAACTATGGCTACACCTTC. Residues: CASSGRPQGANYGYTF.

The genes are TRBV7-2 and TRBJ2-2; D not resolved. The CDR3 length is 12 residues. The ends were cut back, 3 bases at V and 7 bases at J, with 6 bases in the middle. Germline V gives CDR1 SGHTA, CDR2 FQGNSA. CDR3 bases: TGTGCCAGCAGCTTCCCCGGCGGGGAGCTGTTTTTT. This encodes CASSFPGGELFF.

V usage is TRBV12-5 and J usage is TRBJ1-2; unclear D gene. Trimming left V 3 bases short and J 6 bases short, with 11 bases between. Germline V gene lookup returns CDR1 LGHNT and CDR2 FRNRAP. This CDR3 is 13 amino acids long. CDR3 in amino acids: CASGFEGADGYTF. The CDR3 region has the DNA TGTGCTAGTGGTTTCGAGGGCGCGGATGGCTACACCTTC.

V is TRBV15 and J is TRBJ2-2; TRBD1 aligns across 12 bases. CDR3 length: 18 amino acids. Germline V gene sequence: CDR1 LNHNV, CDR2 YYDKDF (reference sequence). The V and J ends lost 3 bases and 7 bases, in that order; junction bases with no gene match: 12. This CDR3 is CATSRDQGDRGRGGELFF. Here the CDR3 DNA reads TGTGCCACCAGCAGGGACCAGGGGGACAGGGGGCGCGGCGGGGAGCTGTTTTTT.

This chain uses TRBV20-1 with TRBJ1-1; D not certain. This CDR3 spans 11 amino acids. Trimming cost V 5 bases and J 5 bases, with 9 bases left between them. Germline CDR1 reads DFQATT; CDR2 reads SNEGSKA (reference sequence). In DNA, the CDR3 is TGCAGTGCTTCCACAGTGACTGAAGCTTTCTTT. It codes for CSASTVTEAFF.

The gene calls are TRBV5-1 and TRBJ2-5; 14 bases agree with TRBD2. V lost 4 bases to trimming and J lost 5 bases; unmatched junction nucleotides: 22. Germline lookup yields CDR1 SGHRS and CDR2 YFSETQ. This CDR3 comprises 21 residues. The CDR3 reads CASSRNQQGRLAGGPEETQYF. DNA for the CDR3: TGCGCCAGCAGCAGAAATCAACAGGGTCGACTAGCGGGAGGGCCCGAGGAGACCCAGTACTTC.

This chain uses TRBV6-5 with TRBJ2-3; D is unresolved. The germline V gene encodes CDR1 MNHEY and CDR2 SVGAGI. This CDR3 is 16 amino acids long. The germline V and J ends were trimmed by 2 bases and 0 bases, with 12 bases remaining between them. The CDR3 reads CASSYQAITSTDTQYF. DNA of the CDR3: TGTGCCAGCAGTTACCAGGCCATCACAAGCACAGATACGCAGTATTTT.

The table lists this clone with a count of one. The chain carries TRBV15 and TRBJ2-3, with 8 positions matching TRBD2. Germline loops: CDR1 LNHNV, CDR2 YYDKDF (reference sequence). The V and J ends lost 0 bases and 4 bases, in that order; junction bases with no gene match: 12. The CDR3 is made up of 18 amino acids. The CDR3 sequence is CATSRDSGAGGTADTQYF. CDR3 nucleotides: TGTGCCACCAGCAGAGATTCGGGGGCGGGAGGTACCGCAGATACGCAGTATTTT.

In its sample, this clone was seen once. V usage is TRBV18 and J usage is TRBJ2-1; 10 bases match TRBD2. V gave up 3 bases and J gave up 3 bases; unmatched junction bases: 2. CDR1 is KGHSH and CDR2 is LQKENI in the germline V gene. There are 15 residues in the CDR3. Written as DNA, the CDR3 is TGTGCCAGCTCACCGCTAGCGGGGGACTACAATGAGCAGTTCTTC. As protein: CASSPLAGDYNEQFF.

This rearrangement joins TRBV7-9 to TRBJ1-1; D is unclear. Trimming cost V 3 bases and J 3 bases, with 8 bases left between them. The CDR3 has 13 amino acids. Per germline, CDR1 SEHNR and CDR2 FQNEAQ (reference sequence). The CDR3 coding sequence is TGTGCCAGCAGCTTCGGGGAGTACACTGAAGCTTTCTTT. Protein sequence: CASSFGEYTEAFF.

V is TRBV5-1 and J is TRBJ2-7, with TRBD2 identical over 13 bases. The CDR3 length is 17 residues. The J segment lost 3 bases and the V segment lost 3 bases, leaving 9 bases of the junction unmatched. Germline lookup yields CDR1 SGHRS and CDR2 YFSETQ. CDR3 DNA sequence: TGCGCCAGCAGCTCCAACGTGAGGACTAGCGGGAGCTACGAGCAGTACTTC. Translating gives CASSSNVRTSGSYEQYF.

This chain connects TRBV6-5 to TRBJ2-1, with 15 bases fitting TRBD2. CDR1 and CDR2 (germline): MNHEY, SVGAGI. The CDR3 covers 15 residues. V shed 2 bases and J 11 bases; nucleotides not matched to a gene: 4. CDR3 DNA: TGTGCCAGCAGTTACGGACTAGCGGGAGGGGGAAAGCAGTTCTTC. It translates to CASSYGLAGGGKQFF.

The rearrangement joins TRBV28 to TRBJ2-3; perhaps TRBD1 as D (5 bases). The CDR3 is 15 amino acids. Trimming cost V 6 bases and J 2 bases, with 15 bases left between them. The germline V gene encodes CDR1 MDHEN and CDR2 SYDVKM. CDR3 in amino acids: CASRGELKTTDTQYF. As DNA, the CDR3 is TGTGCCAGCAGAGGGGAACTAAAGACCACAGATACGCAGTATTTT.

V usage is TRBV28 and J usage is TRBJ1-2, with D possibly being TRBD1 (5 bases). The CDR3 extends over 14 amino acids. The germline gives CDR1 MDHEN, CDR2 SYDVKM. The V and J ends lost 6 bases and 4 bases respectively, with 15 bases between them. CDR3 residues: CASSDRVPFYGYTF. In DNA, the CDR3 is TGTGCCAGCAGCGACAGAGTCCCTTTCTATGGCTACACCTTC.

The genes are TRBV7-6 and TRBJ2-1; 11 positions match TRBD2. Germline V gives CDR1 SGHVS, CDR2 FNYEAQ. Trimming at V came to 5 bases and at J to 4 bases, leaving 7 bases not matched to a gene. The CDR3 is 16 residues long. CDR3 region: CASSQLAGGRYNEQFF. CDR3 DNA: TGTGCCAGCAGCCAATTAGCGGGAGGGAGGTACAATGAGCAGTTCTTC.

The genes are TRBV25-1 and TRBJ2-3; 10 bases are shared with TRBD2. Losses at the gene ends were 3 bases for V and 6 bases for J; bases not matched to a gene: 9. Germline CDR1 MGHDK, CDR2 SYGVNS. The CDR3 is 16 amino acids. CDR3 nucleotide sequence: TGTGCCAGCAGTGACGTTCTAGCGGGGGTGTATGATACGCAGTATTTT. It codes for CASSDVLAGVYDTQYF.

The chain couples TRBV10-3 to TRBJ1-5; 9 bases align to TRBD1. There are 16 residues in the CDR3. The V segment lost 2 bases and the J segment 3 bases; nucleotides outside the gene matches: 5. Germline CDR1 is ENHRY and CDR2 is SYGVKD. CDR3 amino acids: CAISEPGQGNNQPQHF. CDR3 DNA: TGTGCCATCAGTGAGCCGGGACAGGGTAACAATCAGCCCCAGCATTTT.

V is TRBV28 and J is TRBJ1-2; perhaps TRBD1 as D (5 bases). CDR3 length: 13 amino acids. The V and J ends lost 6 bases and 6 bases respectively, with 14 bases between them. Germline CDR1 MDHEN, CDR2 SYDVKM. The CDR3 DNA sequence: TGTGCCAGCAGAAGCAGGGCCCGTGATGGCTACACCTTC. Translated: CASRSRARDGYTF.